The 29 T cell receptor beta chains given below trace back to one sample, sequenced in a study of T cells after yellow fever vaccination. TCRdb itself ran the 5' RACE reads through MiXCR, one entry per CDR3 protein. The sample lists 250,000 to 300,000 distinct CDR3 sequences; roughly 4.8% were seen once. The sequences come from CD4+ T cells sorted from PBMCs, collected on the day of the yellow fever booster vaccination. These TCRs come from a man aged 18-30 years who received the YFV17D yellow fever vaccine.

The V and J genes are TRBV18 and TRBJ1-1; possible D gene TRBD1, 6 bases. The CDR3 has 15 amino acids. Between the trimmed V and J ends, which lost 5 bases and 1 base, there was a span of 14 bases. Germline values: CDR1 KGHSH, CDR2 LQKENI. CDR3 coding DNA: TGTGCCAGCTCAGCGACGACAGGACGGAACACTGAAGCTTTCTTT. It encodes CASSATTGRNTEAFF.

This clonotype was picked up many times. This chain links TRBV2 with TRBJ2-7; 8 bases line up with TRBD1. CDR3 length equals 14 residues. After removal of 3 bases from V and 4 bases from J, the junction contained 5 bases not matched to a gene. Germline CDR1 is SNHLY and CDR2 is FYNNEI. CDR3 DNA: TGTGCCAGCAGTGACTGGACAGGGAGTTACGAGCAGTACGTC. Encoded protein: CASSDWTGSYEQYV.

At least ten counts were recorded for this clonotype. The rearrangement links TRBV7-2 to TRBJ2-1; maybe TRBD2 (7 bases). Germline CDR1 reads SGHTA; CDR2 reads FQGNSA. This CDR3 region has 16 residues. Trimming shortened V by 2 bases and J by 5 bases, and 16 bases separated the two germline ends. The CDR3: CASSLQGGALNNEQFF. DNA of the CDR3: TGTGCCAGCAGCTTACAAGGGGGGGCCCTAAACAATGAGCAGTTCTTC. Variable domain in full (rest from reference TRBV7-2 and TRBJ2-1): GAGVSQSPSNKVTEKGKDVELRCDPISGHTALYWYRQSLGQGLEFLIYFQGNSAPDKSGLPSDRFSAERTGGSVSTLTIQRTQQEDSAVYLCASSLQGGALNNEQFFGPGTRLTVL.

The chain carries TRBV6-1 and TRBJ2-7; 7 bases fit TRBD1. The J segment lost 3 bases and the V segment lost 4 bases, leaving 9 bases of the junction unmatched. There are 15 residues in the CDR3. Germline V lookup: CDR1 MNHNS, CDR2 SASEGT. The CDR3: CASSAGTVSGYEQYF. CDR3 nucleotide sequence: TGTGCCAGCAGTGCCGGGACAGTCTCTGGCTACGAGCAGTACTTC.

The table lists this clonotype with many counts. The chain recombines TRBV7-9 with TRBJ2-1; 9 nucleotides align to TRBD1. The ends lost 5 bases at V and 12 bases at J; junction bases unmatched: 17. The CDR3 totals 16 residues. Germline assignment: CDR1 SEHNR and CDR2 FQNEAQ (reference sequence). CDR3 in DNA: TGTGCCAGCAGCCCCCGGGACAGGGACCTATTTGGGGGGCAGTTCTTC. Translated: CASSPRDRDLFGGQFF. The full variable domain, in which reference TRBV7-9 and TRBJ2-1 provide the parts outside the CDR3, is DTGVSQNPRHKITKRGQNVTFRCDPISEHNRLYWYRQTLGQGPEFLTYFQNEAQLEKSRLLSDRFSAERPKGSFSTLEIQRTEQGDSAMYLCASSPRDRDLFGGQFFGPGTRLTVL.

This clonotype was counted between two and nine times. The chain combines TRBV6-5 with TRBJ1-1; TRBD1 matches at 7 bases. The germline CDR1 and CDR2 sequences are MNHEY and SVGAGI. The V and J ends lost 5 bases and 5 bases, in that order; junction bases with no gene match: 8. The CDR3 runs to 14 residues. CDR3 sequence reads: CASSATPGGTEAFF. As DNA, the CDR3 is TGTGCCAGCAGTGCTACCCCAGGGGGAACTGAAGCTTTCTTT.

Only a few counts were recorded for this clonotype. This chain joins TRBV12-3 or TRBV12-4 and TRBJ2-3; 10 bases are shared with TRBD2. V shed 5 bases and J 4 bases; nucleotides not matched to a gene: 6. The CDR3 consists of 15 residues. The CDR3 DNA reads TGTGCCAGCAGTACCAGCGGGGGGGCCGCAGATACGCAGTATTTT. Its protein is CASSTSGGAADTQYF.

This clonotype has just a few counts. V is TRBV14 and J is TRBJ2-2; the D is unclear. In germline, CDR1 is SGHDN, CDR2 FVKESK. Between the trimmed V and J ends, which lost 0 bases and 7 bases, there was a span of 6 bases. The CDR3 has 13 residues. DNA of the CDR3: TGTGCCAGCAGCCAAGACTTGAACGGGGAGCTGTTTTTT. As protein: CASSQDLNGELFF.

Many counts were recorded for this clonotype. The genes are TRBV5-1 and TRBJ2-3; possibly TRBD1 for D (6 bases). V lost 2 bases and J lost 2, with 9 bases in between. Germline CDR1 reads SGHRS; CDR2 reads YFSETQ. The CDR3 contains 14 residues. This CDR3 is CASSFQGTTDTQYF. DNA for the CDR3: TGCGCCAGCAGCTTTCAGGGGACCACAGATACGCAGTATTTT.

The rearrangement links TRBV6-5 to TRBJ1-1, with D unclear. The CDR3 spans 15 residues. V lost 2 bases and J 5 bases, leaving 15 bases between the germline ends. In germline, CDR1 is MNHEY, CDR2 SVGAGI. The CDR3 region has the DNA TGTGCCAGCAGTTACGCGGATCCGATAGTGACTGAAGCTTTCTTT. It yields the protein CASSYADPIVTEAFF.

This sequence joins TRBV4-3 and TRBJ1-3; 8 bases fit TRBD1. CDR1 LGHNA and CDR2 YSLEER come from the germline V gene. CDR3 length equals 16 residues. With V trimmed by 1 base and J by 0 bases, 2 bases remained unmatched. The DNA of the CDR3 is TGCGCCAGCAGCCAAGGCACAGGGGGCTCTGGAAACACCATATATTTT. Translated, it gives CASSQGTGGSGNTIYF.

The J gene is TRBJ2-2, the V gene TRBV4-2, with D possibly TRBD1 on 5 matching bases. CDR3 length: 16 residues. Per germline, CDR1 LGHNA and CDR2 YNFKEQ. V was pared by 0 bases and J by 5 bases, with 13 bases between. The CDR3 nucleotides are TGTGCCAGCAGCCAAGAGTTGGTAGCAGGGACCGGGGAGCTGTTTTTT. Translation gives CASSQELVAGTGELFF.

CDR3 residues: CSARDDRDTEAFF. In DNA form, the CDR3 reads TGCAGTGCTAGAGATGACAGAGACACTGAAGCTTTCTTT. The genes are TRBV20-1 and TRBJ1-1; possible D gene TRBD1, 5 bases. The V end lost 0 bases, the J end lost 3 bases, and 8 bases lay between the germline ends. The CDR3 is 13 amino acids. Looked up from germline, CDR1 is DFQATT and CDR2 is SNEGSKA (reference sequence).

The chain carries TRBV5-1 and TRBJ1-1; D unclear. Trimming took off 5 bases at V and 11 bases at J, with 13 bases between the two ends. Germline V gives CDR1 SGHRS, CDR2 YFSETQ. There are 11 residues in the CDR3. The CDR3, as DNA: TGCGCCAGCAGAGAGACTACTCACGCTTTCTTT. It specifies CASRETTHAFF. The full variable domain, in which reference TRBV5-1 and TRBJ1-1 provide the parts outside the CDR3, is KAGVTQTPRYLIKTRGQQVTLSCSPISGHRSVSWYQQTPGQGLQFLFEYFSETQRNKGNFPGRFSGRQFSNSRSEMNVSTLELGDSALYLCASRETTHAFFGQGTRLTVV.

CDR3 sequence (DNA): TGTGCCAGCAGCGTGGGACAGGGGGAAAAACTGTTTTTT. It specifies CASSVGQGEKLFF. The V call is TRBV9, the J call TRBJ1-4; 10 bases line up with TRBD1. The CDR3 loop spans 13 amino acids. Germline assignment: CDR1 SGDLS and CDR2 YYNGEE. The V and J ends lost 2 bases and 8 bases, in that order; junction bases with no gene match: 0. Full variable domain (rest looked up from reference TRBV9 and TRBJ1-4): DSGVTQTPKHLITATGQRVTLRCSPRSGDLSVYWYQQSLDQGLQFLIQYYNGEERAKGNILERFSAQQFPDLHSELNLSSLELGDSALYFCASSVGQGEKLFFGSGTQLSVL.

This clonotype was seen a few times. The chain recombines TRBV20-1 with TRBJ2-7; TRBD2 matches 7 bases. The germline CDR1 and CDR2 sequences are DFQATT and SNEGSKA (reference sequence). The CDR3 is 14 residues long. The ends lost 5 bases at V and 4 bases at J; junction bases unmatched: 11. The CDR3 nucleotides are TGCAGTGCTCTTTCTGGGGGACTAAGGTACGAGCAGTACTTC. It is translated as CSALSGGLRYEQYF.

The rearrangement uses TRBV7-2 and TRBJ1-1, with D unclear. The length of the CDR3 is 13 residues. Trimming shortened V by 5 bases and J by 1 base, and 8 bases separated the two germline ends. Germline CDR1 is SGHTA and CDR2 is FQGNSA. The CDR3: CASSAHENTEAFF. CDR3 nucleotide sequence: TGTGCCAGCAGCGCGCACGAGAACACTGAAGCTTTCTTT.

This clonotype was found a few times. The rearrangement links TRBV6-1 to TRBJ2-3, with TRBD1 matching 12 bases. Germline V lookup: CDR1 MNHNS, CDR2 SASEGT. The ends lost 2 bases at V and 2 bases at J; junction bases unmatched: 8. The CDR3 is 18 residues long. The CDR3: CASSERGTGGRVTDTQYF. The CDR3 DNA is TGTGCCAGCAGTGAACGTGGGACAGGGGGCCGAGTCACAGATACGCAGTATTTT.

This clonotype appeared a few times. The CDR3 DNA sequence: TGCGCCAGCAGCTTGGAGGGCAGGGGGCAAGAGACCCAGTACTTC. It encodes CASSLEGRGQETQYF. The chain combines TRBV5-1 with TRBJ2-5; 7 bases are shared with TRBD1. V shed 0 bases and J 2 bases; nucleotides not matched to a gene: 4. From germline, CDR1 is SGHRS and CDR2 YFSETQ. This CDR3 has 15 amino acids.

The chain couples TRBV29-1 to TRBJ1-1; D unresolved. The V gene's germline CDR1 is SQVTM and CDR2 ANQGSEA. The CDR3 has 13 amino acids. Trimming took off 6 bases at V and 7 bases at J, with 18 bases between the two ends. This CDR3 reads CSVGDGYGDEAFF. The DNA for the CDR3 is TGCAGCGTCGGGGATGGATACGGGGATGAAGCTTTCTTT.

CDR3: CASSQRQGAGELFF. DNA for the CDR3: TGCGCCAGCAGCCAAAGGCAGGGAGCCGGGGAGCTGTTTTTT. The genes are TRBV4-3 and TRBJ2-2; D may correspond to TRBD1 or TRBD2 (5 bases each). V was trimmed by 2 bases and J by 6 bases, leaving 10 bases between them. The germline gives CDR1 LGHNA, CDR2 YSLEER. The CDR3 extends over 14 amino acids.

V is TRBV3-1 and J is TRBJ1-4; D is possibly TRBD1 (5 bases). V was shortened by 5 bases and J by 5 bases, with 9 bases between the two germline ends. The germline CDR1 and CDR2 sequences are LGHDT and YNNKEL (reference sequence). This CDR3 comprises 13 residues. CDR3 in amino acids: CASSKQENEKLFF. CDR3 sequence (DNA): TGTGCCAGCAGCAAACAGGAAAATGAAAAACTGTTTTTT.

This clonotype was picked up many times. The rearrangement links TRBV5-1 to TRBJ1-4; 9 bases are a match to TRBD1. The ends lost 3 bases at V and 8 bases at J; junction bases unmatched: 5. The CDR3 has 14 residues. The germline gives CDR1 SGHRS, CDR2 YFSETQ. CDR3 in amino acids: CASSYTGGEEKLFF. For the CDR3, the DNA is TGCGCCAGCAGCTACACAGGGGGCGAGGAAAAACTGTTTTTT. Full variable domain (missing parts from reference TRBV5-1 and TRBJ1-4): KAGVTQTPRYLIKTRGQQVTLSCSPISGHRSVSWYQQTPGQGLQFLFEYFSETQRNKGNFPGRFSGRQFSNSRSEMNVSTLELGDSALYLCASSYTGGEEKLFFGSGTQLSVL.

This rearrangement joins TRBV25-1 to TRBJ2-1; unclear D gene. Deletions cut 6 bases from V and 0 bases from J, with 9 bases between. CDR1 and CDR2 from the germline V gene are MGHDK and SYGVNS. CDR3 length equals 14 residues. CDR3: CASRSYLSYNEQFF. DNA of the CDR3: TGTGCCAGCAGAAGTTACCTCTCCTACAATGAGCAGTTCTTC.

This clonotype occurred a few times. This chain links TRBV7-9 with TRBJ2-3, with D possibly TRBD2 on 5 matching bases. The V gene's germline CDR1 is SEHNR and CDR2 FQNEAQ (reference sequence). This CDR3 region has 15 residues. V dropped 3 bases and J dropped 1 base, with 11 bases sitting between them. The CDR3: CASSFGLGGTDTQYF. The CDR3 DNA sequence: TGTGCCAGCAGCTTCGGTCTCGGGGGCACAGATACGCAGTATTTT.

This clonotype was detected a few times. The V call is TRBV6-1, the J call TRBJ2-6; D not certain. The germline V gene encodes CDR1 MNHNS and CDR2 SASEGT. The CDR3 consists of 17 residues. V lost 1 base, J lost 0 bases, and 10 bases lay in between. The CDR3 loop reads CASSEGYGFSGANVLTF. The DNA for the CDR3 is TGTGCCAGCAGTGAAGGTTATGGGTTCTCTGGGGCCAACGTCCTGACTTTC.

The sample holds many counts of this clonotype. The chain is built from TRBV18 and TRBJ2-1; D unclear. V lost 6 bases and J lost 9, with 15 bases in between. The CDR3 is 13 amino acids. Germline CDR1 KGHSH, CDR2 LQKENI. CDR3 DNA: TGTGCCAGCTCCCCGGGCCTGCTTCCTGAGCAGTTCTTC. Translating gives CASSPGLLPEQFF.

J is TRBJ1-1 and V is TRBV5-1; TRBD1 is a possible D gene (6 bases). The germline V gene encodes CDR1 SGHRS and CDR2 YFSETQ. The ends were cut back, 4 bases at V and 0 bases at J, with 10 bases in the middle. The CDR3 extends over 14 amino acids. CDR3 protein: CASSGGGLNTEAFF. CDR3 in DNA: TGCGCCAGCAGCGGAGGGGGGTTGAACACTGAAGCTTTCTTT.

The chain recombines TRBV10-3 with TRBJ1-1; possibly TRBD1 for D (6 bases). Trimming stripped 8 bases from V and 4 bases from J, with 17 bases between. The CDR3 is made up of 14 amino acids. The germline CDR1 and CDR2 sequences are ENHRY and SYGVKD. The CDR3 loop reads CAIRQEQVSTEAFF. The CDR3 DNA reads as TGTGCCATCCGACAGGAACAGGTGAGCACTGAAGCTTTCTTT.